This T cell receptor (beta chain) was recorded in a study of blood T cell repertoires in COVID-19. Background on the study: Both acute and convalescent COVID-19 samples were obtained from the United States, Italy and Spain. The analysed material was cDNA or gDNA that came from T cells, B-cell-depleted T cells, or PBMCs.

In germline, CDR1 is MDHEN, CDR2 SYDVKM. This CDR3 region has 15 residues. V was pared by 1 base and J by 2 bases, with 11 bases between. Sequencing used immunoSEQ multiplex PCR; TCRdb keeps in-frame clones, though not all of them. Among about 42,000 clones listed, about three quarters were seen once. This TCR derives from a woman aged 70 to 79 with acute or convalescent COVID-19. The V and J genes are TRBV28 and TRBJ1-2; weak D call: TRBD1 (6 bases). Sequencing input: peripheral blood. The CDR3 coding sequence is TGTGCCAGCAGTTTATCCACCACAGGGAACTATGGCTACACCTTC. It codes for CASSLSTTGNYGYTF.